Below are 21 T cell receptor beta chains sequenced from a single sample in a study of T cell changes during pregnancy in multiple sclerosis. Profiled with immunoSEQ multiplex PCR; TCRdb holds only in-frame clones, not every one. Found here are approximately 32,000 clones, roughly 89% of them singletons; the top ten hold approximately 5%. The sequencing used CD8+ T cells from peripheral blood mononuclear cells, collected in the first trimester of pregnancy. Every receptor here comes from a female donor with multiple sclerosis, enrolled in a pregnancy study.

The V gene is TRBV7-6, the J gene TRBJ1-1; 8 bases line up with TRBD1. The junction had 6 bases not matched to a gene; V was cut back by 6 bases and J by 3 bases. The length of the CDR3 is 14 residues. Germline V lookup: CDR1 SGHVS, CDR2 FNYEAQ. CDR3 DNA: TGTGCCAGCAGGCAAGACAGGGGCTACACTGAAGCTTTCTTT. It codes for CASRQDRGYTEAFF.

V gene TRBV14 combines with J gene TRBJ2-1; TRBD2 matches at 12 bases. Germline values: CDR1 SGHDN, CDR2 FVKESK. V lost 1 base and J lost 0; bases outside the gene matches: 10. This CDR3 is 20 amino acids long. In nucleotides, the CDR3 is TGTGCCAGCAGCCAAGTACCGGGACTAGCGGGCTTAAACTCCTACAATGAGCAGTTCTTC. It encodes CASSQVPGLAGLNSYNEQFF.

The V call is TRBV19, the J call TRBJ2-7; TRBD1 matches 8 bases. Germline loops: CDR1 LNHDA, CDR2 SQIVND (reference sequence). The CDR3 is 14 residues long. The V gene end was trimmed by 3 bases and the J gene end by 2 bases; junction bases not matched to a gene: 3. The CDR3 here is CASSIGTGPYEQYF. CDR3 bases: TGTGCCAGTAGTATTGGGACAGGACCCTACGAGCAGTACTTC.

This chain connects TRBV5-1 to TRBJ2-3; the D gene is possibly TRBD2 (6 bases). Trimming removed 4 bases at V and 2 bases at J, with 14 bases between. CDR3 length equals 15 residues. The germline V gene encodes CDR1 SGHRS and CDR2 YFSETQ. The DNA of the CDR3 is TGCGCCAGCAGCACCGAGCGGGTCGTCACAGATACGCAGTATTTT. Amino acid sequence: CASSTERVVTDTQYF. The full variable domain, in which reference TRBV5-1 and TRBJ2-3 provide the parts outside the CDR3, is KAGVTQTPRYLIKTRGQQVTLSCSPISGHRSVSWYQQTPGQGLQFLFEYFSETQRNKGNFPGRFSGRQFSNSRSEMNVSTLELGDSALYLCASSTERVVTDTQYFGPGTRLTVL.

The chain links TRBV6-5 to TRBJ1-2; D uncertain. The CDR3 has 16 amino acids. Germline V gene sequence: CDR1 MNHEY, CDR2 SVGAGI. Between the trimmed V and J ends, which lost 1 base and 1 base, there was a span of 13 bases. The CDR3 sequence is CASSYFASGFNYGYTF. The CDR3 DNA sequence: TGTGCCAGCAGTTACTTCGCGTCAGGCTTTAACTATGGCTACACCTTC.

CDR3 nucleotide sequence: TGTGCCAGCAGCTCCGGGACTAGCGGAGCCTACGAGCAGTACTTC. Its translation: CASSSGTSGAYEQYF. This rearrangement joins TRBV13 to TRBJ2-7; 11 bases match TRBD2. The CDR3 extends over 15 amino acids. The germline CDR1 and CDR2 sequences are PRHDT and FYEKMQ (reference sequence). V gave up 4 bases and J gave up 2 bases; unmatched junction bases: 4.

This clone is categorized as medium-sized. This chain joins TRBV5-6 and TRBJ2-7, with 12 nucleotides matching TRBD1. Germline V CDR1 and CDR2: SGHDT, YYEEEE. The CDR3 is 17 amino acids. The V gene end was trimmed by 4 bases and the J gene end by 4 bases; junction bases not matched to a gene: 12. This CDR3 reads CASSQGTGGMTIYEQYF. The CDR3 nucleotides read TGTGCCAGCAGCCAGGGGACAGGGGGCATGACCATATACGAGCAGTACTTC.

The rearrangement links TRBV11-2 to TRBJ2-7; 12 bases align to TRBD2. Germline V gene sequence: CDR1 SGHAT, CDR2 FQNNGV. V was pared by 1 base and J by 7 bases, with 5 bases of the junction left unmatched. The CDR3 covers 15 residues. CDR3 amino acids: CASSLGLAGVREQYF. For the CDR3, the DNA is TGTGCCAGCAGCTTAGGACTAGCGGGAGTAAGGGAGCAGTACTTC.

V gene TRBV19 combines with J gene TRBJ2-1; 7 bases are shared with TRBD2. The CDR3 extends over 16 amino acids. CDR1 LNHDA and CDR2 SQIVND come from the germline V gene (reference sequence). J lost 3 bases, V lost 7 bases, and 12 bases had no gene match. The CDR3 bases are TGTGCCAGTACCCCCTCCCCTAGCGGACACTACAATGAGCAGTTCTTC. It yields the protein CASTPSPSGHYNEQFF.

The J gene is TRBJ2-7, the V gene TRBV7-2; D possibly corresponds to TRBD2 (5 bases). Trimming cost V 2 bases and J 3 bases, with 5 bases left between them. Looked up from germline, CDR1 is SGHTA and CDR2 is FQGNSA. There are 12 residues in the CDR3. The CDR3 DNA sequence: TGTGCCAGCAGCTTAACTAGCTACGAGCAGTACTTC. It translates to CASSLTSYEQYF.

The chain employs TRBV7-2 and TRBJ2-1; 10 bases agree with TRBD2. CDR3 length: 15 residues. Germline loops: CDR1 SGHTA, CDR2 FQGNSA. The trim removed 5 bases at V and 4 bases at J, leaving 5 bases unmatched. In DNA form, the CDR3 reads TGTGCCAGCAGCCATCGGACTAGCGGTTACAATGAGCAGTTCTTC. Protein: CASSHRTSGYNEQFF.

This chain's CDR3 is CASSAASTEFNSPLHF. The CDR3 nucleotides read TGTGCCAGCAGCGCAGCCTCGACAGAATTTAATTCACCCCTCCACTTT. V is TRBV9 and J is TRBJ1-6; D is possibly TRBD1 (5 bases). Germline V CDR1 and CDR2: SGDLS, YYNGEE. Trimming left V 3 bases short and J 6 bases short, with 16 bases between. The CDR3 consists of 16 residues.

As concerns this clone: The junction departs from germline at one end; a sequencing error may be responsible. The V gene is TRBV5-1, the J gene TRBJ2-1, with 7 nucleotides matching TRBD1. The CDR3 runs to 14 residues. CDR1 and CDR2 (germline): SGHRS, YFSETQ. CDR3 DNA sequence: TGTGCCAGCAGCTTCGGGACAGCTTACAATGAGCAGTTCTTC. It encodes CASSFGTAYNEQFF.

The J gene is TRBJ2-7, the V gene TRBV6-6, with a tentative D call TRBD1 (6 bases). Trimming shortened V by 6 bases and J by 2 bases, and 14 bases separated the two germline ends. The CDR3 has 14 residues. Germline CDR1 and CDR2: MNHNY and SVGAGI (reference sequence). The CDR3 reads CASSNRGQTYEQYF. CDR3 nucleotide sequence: TGTGCCAGCAGCAACCGCGGACAGACCTACGAGCAGTACTTC.

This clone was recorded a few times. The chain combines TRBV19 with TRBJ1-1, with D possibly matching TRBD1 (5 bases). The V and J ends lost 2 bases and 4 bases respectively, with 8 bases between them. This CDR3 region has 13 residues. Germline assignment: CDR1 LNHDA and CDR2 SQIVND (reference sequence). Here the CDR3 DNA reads TGTGCCAGTAGTATATGGCAGGGCACTGAAGCTTTCTTT. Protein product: CASSIWQGTEAFF.

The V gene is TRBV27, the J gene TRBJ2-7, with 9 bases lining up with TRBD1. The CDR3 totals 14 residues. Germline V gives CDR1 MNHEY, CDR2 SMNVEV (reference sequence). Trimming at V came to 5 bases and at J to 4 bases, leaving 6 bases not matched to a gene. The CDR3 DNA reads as TGTGCCAGCAGTGGGGACAGGGCAAGGTACGAGCAGTACTTC. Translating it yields CASSGDRARYEQYF.

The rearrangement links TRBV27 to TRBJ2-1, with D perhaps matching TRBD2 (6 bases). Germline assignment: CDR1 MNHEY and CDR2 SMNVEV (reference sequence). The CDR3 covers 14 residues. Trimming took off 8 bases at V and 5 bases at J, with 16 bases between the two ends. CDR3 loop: CASALGGVDNEQFF. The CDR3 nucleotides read TGTGCCAGCGCCTTGGGGGGAGTCGACAATGAGCAGTTCTTC.

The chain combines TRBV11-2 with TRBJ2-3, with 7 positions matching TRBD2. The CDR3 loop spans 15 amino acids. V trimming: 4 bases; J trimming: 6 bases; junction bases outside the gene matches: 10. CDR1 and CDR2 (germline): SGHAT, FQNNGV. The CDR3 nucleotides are TGTGCCAGCAGCTCTGAGACTAGCTTCTCGGATACGCAGTATTTT. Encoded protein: CASSSETSFSDTQYF. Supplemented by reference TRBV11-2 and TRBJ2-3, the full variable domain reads EAGVAQSPRYKIIEKRQSVAFWCNPISGHATLYWYQQILGQGPKLLIQFQNNGVVDDSQLPKDRFSAERLKGVDSTLKIQPAKLEDSAVYLCASSSETSFSDTQYFGPGTRLTVL.

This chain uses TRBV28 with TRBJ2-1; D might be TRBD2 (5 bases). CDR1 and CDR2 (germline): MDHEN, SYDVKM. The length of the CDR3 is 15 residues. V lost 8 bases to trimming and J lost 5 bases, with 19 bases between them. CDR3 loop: CASRGFSLGHNEQFF. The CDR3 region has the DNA TGTGCCAGCCGCGGGTTTTCCCTTGGACACAATGAGCAGTTCTTC.

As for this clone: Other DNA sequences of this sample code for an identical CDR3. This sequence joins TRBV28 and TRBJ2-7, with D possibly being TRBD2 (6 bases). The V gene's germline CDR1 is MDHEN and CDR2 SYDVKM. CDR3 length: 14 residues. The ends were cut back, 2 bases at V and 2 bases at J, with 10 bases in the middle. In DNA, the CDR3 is TGTGCCAGCAGTTTAAAAGGGGAGGCCTACGAGCAGTACTTC. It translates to CASSLKGEAYEQYF.

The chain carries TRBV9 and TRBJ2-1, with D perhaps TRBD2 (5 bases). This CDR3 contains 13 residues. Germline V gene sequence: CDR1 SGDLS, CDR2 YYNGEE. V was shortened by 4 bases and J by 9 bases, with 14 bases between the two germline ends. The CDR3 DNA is TGTGCCAGCAGCCCCCCGGCGGGCCTTGAGCAGTTCTTC. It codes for CASSPPAGLEQFF.